Below, 5 T cell receptor beta chains from the same sample are listed, as sequenced in a study of OX40 agonist ivuxolimab in advanced cancers. Assay used: immunoSEQ multiplex PCR; TCRdb lists only in-frame clones, some missing. The sample has more than 45,000 clones; about 81% are singletons. This specimen consisted of CD4+ or CD8+ T cells sorted from blood, obtained in a trial of the OX40 agonist ivuxolimab. Every receptor here comes from an adult with an advanced solid tumor such as melanoma, head and neck, liver or kidney cancer.

This clone was counted a single time. The V and J genes are TRBV9 and TRBJ2-7, with TRBD2 as a possible D gene (6 bases). CDR3 size: 15 residues. The germline V and J ends were trimmed by 4 bases and 2 bases, with 16 bases remaining between them. Germline V CDR1 and CDR2: SGDLS, YYNGEE. As DNA, the CDR3 is TGTGCCAGCAGCCCCACCGGAGGGGACCCCTACGAGCAGTACTTC. Translating it yields CASSPTGGDPYEQYF.

This clone has just a few counts. The chain employs TRBV7-6 and TRBJ1-5; D remains unclear. The CDR3 spans 13 residues. The V gene's germline CDR1 is SGHVS and CDR2 FNYEAQ. Trimming removed 3 bases from V and 4 bases from J, with 7 bases in between. The CDR3 coding sequence is TGTGCCAGCAGCTTCAGTCAGAATCAGCCCCAGCATTTT. It is translated as CASSFSQNQPQHF.

This chain uses TRBV6-1 with TRBJ2-1; TRBD2 aligns across 10 bases. Unmatched junction bases numbered 0, after V lost 5 bases and J lost 2 bases. The length of the CDR3 is 14 residues. CDR1 is MNHNS and CDR2 is SASEGT in the germline V gene. The CDR3 DNA reads TGTGCCAGCAGTAGCGGGAGGGCCTACAATGAGCAGTTCTTC. Translated, it gives CASSSGRAYNEQFF.

A note on this clone: Sequence at one end of the junction differs from germline and may be a read error. This chain connects TRBV19 to TRBJ1-2; 8 bases align to TRBD1. Per the germline V gene, CDR1 is LNHDA and CDR2 is SQIVND (reference sequence). The CDR3 totals 15 residues. In nucleotides, the CDR3 is TGTGCCGGTAGTATTTCGGCAGGGGGCGAAAGTGGCTACACCTTC. Encoded protein: CAGSISAGGESGYTF.

The rearrangement uses TRBV11-2 and TRBJ2-1, with unresolved D. CDR3 size: 12 residues. Trimming cost V 4 bases and J 10 bases, with 11 bases left between them. Germline V gives CDR1 SGHAT, CDR2 FQNNGV. CDR3 protein: CASSWGSREQFF. In nucleotides, the CDR3 is TGTGCCAGCAGCTGGGGATCTCGGGAGCAGTTCTTC. Complete variable domain (other parts from reference TRBV11-2 and TRBJ2-1): EAGVAQSPRYKIIEKRQSVAFWCNPISGHATLYWYQQILGQGPKLLIQFQNNGVVDDSQLPKDRFSAERLKGVDSTLKIQPAKLEDSAVYLCASSWGSREQFFGPGTRLTVL.